This T cell receptor (beta chain) was identified in a study of shared clonotypes between healthy human individuals. Clones were read by immunoSEQ multiplex PCR, and TCRdb kept only the in-frame ones, dropping some. The repertoire has around 600,000 clones, 85% to 95% of them found once; the top ten carry 0.11%. Remarks on this clone: This sample also contains other DNA sequences that code for the same CDR3.

The naive CD8 subset, CD45RO-negative cells positively selected for CCR7, excluded terminally differentiated effector memory CD45RA+ cells. V trimming: 5 bases; J trimming: 3 bases; junction bases outside the gene matches: 5. The CDR3 spans 15 residues. Germline V lookup: CDR1 SGHDT, CDR2 YYEEEE. This sequence originates from a woman aged 25 to 39 in good health. The rearrangement links TRBV5-6 to TRBJ2-2, with 9 bases aligning to TRBD1. Sequenced sample: naive CD8+ T cells sorted from blood. As DNA, the CDR3 is TGTGCCAGCAGTTTCGGGACAGGGTACACCGGGGAGCTGTTTTTT. Its protein product is CASSFGTGYTGELFF.